This T cell receptor beta chain was captured by sequencing in a study of persistence of HIV-infected CD4 T cells. Study at large: Donors were ART-treated; their CMV- and Gag-responding CD4+ T cells were isolated. General study results and limits: Proviral oligoclonality tracked with TCR oligoclonality within the same sorted cells. Antigen-responding cells were enriched for degenerate expanded CDR3beta sequences.

With 2 bases clipped from V and 2 bases from J, the junction kept 7 bases outside the gene matches. The germline CDR1 and CDR2 sequences are MNHEY and SVGEGT. CDR3 length equals 17 residues. The libraries were made with immunoSEQ version 4 in survey mode. TCRdb's table, derived via immunoSEQ multiplex PCR, lists solely in-frame clones and lacks some. Among 25,000 to 35,000 clones listed, roughly 82% were seen once. The stimulus was lysate of CMV-infected fibroblasts, about 10 ug/mL. Memory cells lacking CD40L and CD69 with high CD45RO were sorted. This clone was counted only a few times. Its antigen remains unknown.

V and J are TRBV6-2 or TRBV6-3 and TRBJ2-2; 8 nucleotides agree with TRBD1. The receptor was derived from an adult man with HIV who was CMV-seropositive. The specimen comprised CD4+ T cells sorted from PBMCs after approximately 19-hour stimulation, sampled from a patient who received antiretroviral therapy. The CDR3 DNA reads as TGTGCCAGCAGTTACCCCGGGACAGGAGTCAACACCGGGGAGCTGTTTTTT. Its translation: CASSYPGTGVNTGELFF.